Included here is one T cell receptor beta chain sequence, with context. Its antigen is unidentified. Sequenced by immunoSEQ multiplex PCR; TCRdb stores in-frame clones only, minus some. Of roughly 700,000 clones in the sample, roughly nine tenths are singletons; the top ten hold about 1.5%. The CDR3 runs to 14 residues. Deletions cut 2 bases from V and 0 bases from J, with 8 bases between. Germline CDR1 SGHRS, CDR2 YFSETQ. This specimen comes from a study of Ad26.COV2.S vaccination and SARS-CoV-2 variants. Study observations and caveats: With respect to non-spike TCR breadth, vaccine and placebo recipients were similar.

Noted treatment: some 19 received Ad26.COV2.S at low or high dose, single or two shots; 5 received placebo; per-sample allocation not given. Day 63 following the first vaccine or placebo injection was when the samples were taken. The study used a vaccine consisting of an Ad26 vector that expressed Wuhan-strain SARS-CoV-2 spike. The rearrangement joins TRBV5-1 to TRBJ1-1; D gene ambiguous. Sequencing was performed on peripheral blood, taken in a trial of Ad26.COV2.S vaccine versus placebo. The receptor's source is a person between 18 and 65 years old who received the Ad26.COV2.S COVID-19 vaccine or a placebo. CDR3 protein: CASSFGDLNTEAFF. CDR3 DNA sequence: TGCGCCAGCAGCTTCGGGGATCTGAACACTGAAGCTTTCTTT.